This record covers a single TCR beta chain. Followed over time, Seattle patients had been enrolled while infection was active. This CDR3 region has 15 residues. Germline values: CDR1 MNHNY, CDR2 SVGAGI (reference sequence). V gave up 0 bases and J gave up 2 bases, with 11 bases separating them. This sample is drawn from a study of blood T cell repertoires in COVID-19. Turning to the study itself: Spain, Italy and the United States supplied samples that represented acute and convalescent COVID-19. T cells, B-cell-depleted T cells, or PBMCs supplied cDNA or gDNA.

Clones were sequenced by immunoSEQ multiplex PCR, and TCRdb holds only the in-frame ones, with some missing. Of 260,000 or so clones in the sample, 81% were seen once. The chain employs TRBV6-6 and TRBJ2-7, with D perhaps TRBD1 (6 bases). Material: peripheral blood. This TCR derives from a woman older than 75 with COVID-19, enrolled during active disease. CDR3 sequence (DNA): TGTGCCAGCAGTTACTCCACCGGGACAACCTACGAGCAGTACTTC. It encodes CASSYSTGTTYEQYF.